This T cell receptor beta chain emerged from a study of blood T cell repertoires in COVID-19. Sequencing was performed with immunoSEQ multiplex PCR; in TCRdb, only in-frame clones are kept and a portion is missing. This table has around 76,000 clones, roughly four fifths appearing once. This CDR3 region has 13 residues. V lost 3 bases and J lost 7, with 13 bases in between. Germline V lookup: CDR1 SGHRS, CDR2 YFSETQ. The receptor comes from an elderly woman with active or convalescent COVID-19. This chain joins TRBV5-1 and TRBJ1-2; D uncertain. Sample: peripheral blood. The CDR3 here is CASSSLEVGGYTF. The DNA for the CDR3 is TGCGCCAGCAGCTCCCTGGAGGTGGGTGGCTACACCTTC.